A single sample is the source of the 3 T cell receptor beta chains below, sequenced in a study of T cells after yellow fever vaccination. Each CDR3 protein gets one entry after TCRdb re-called the 5' RACE reads with MiXCR. This sample yields tens of thousands of distinct CDR3 sequences, of which 6% to 8% are seen a single time; around 28% belongs to the top ten. The sample was CD8+ T cells sorted from PBMCs, taken around 15 days after the first yellow fever vaccination. Source of these receptors: a man between 18 and 35 years old who received the YFV17D yellow fever vaccine.

This clonotype was observed at least ten times. The rearrangement links TRBV4-1 to TRBJ2-1, with no clear D. Germline CDR1 MGHRA, CDR2 YSYEKL. The V end lost 1 base, the J end lost 3 bases, and 4 bases lay between the germline ends. The CDR3 is made up of 13 amino acids. CDR3 loop: CASSQGIYNEQFF. CDR3 coding DNA: TGCGCCAGCAGCCAAGGCATCTACAATGAGCAGTTCTTC.

In its sample, this clonotype was seen many times. The gene calls are TRBV15 and TRBJ2-1; D ambiguous. Looked up from germline, CDR1 is LNHNV and CDR2 is YYDKDF (reference sequence). V lost 4 bases and J 0 bases, leaving 10 bases between the germline ends. The CDR3 has 15 residues. The CDR3 region is CATSIELGSYNEQFF. In DNA form, the CDR3 reads TGTGCCACCAGCATTGAGTTGGGCTCCTACAATGAGCAGTTCTTC.

The chain has TRBV5-6 and TRBJ1-4; no reliable D call. Germline V gene lookup returns CDR1 SGHDT and CDR2 YYEEEE. Trimming shortened V by 1 base and J by 7 bases, and 11 bases separated the two germline ends. The CDR3 loop spans 14 amino acids. The chain's CDR3 is CASSLTGKGEKLFF. The CDR3 region has the DNA TGTGCCAGCAGCTTGACGGGGAAGGGTGAAAAACTGTTTTTT.